These 17 T cell receptor beta chains share one sample of origin, sequenced in a study of shared clonotypes between healthy human individuals. This table comes from immunoSEQ multiplex PCR, and its TCRdb copy is limited to in-frame clones, with some not included. The repertoire holds more than 1,200,000 clones, roughly 98.5% seen once, with 0.36% in the top ten. The sequencing input was naive CD4+ T cells sorted from blood. The subset denotes: CD45RA+ positively selected. The receptors derive from a man aged 25 to 45 in good health.

J is TRBJ2-5 and V is TRBV21-1; TRBD1, the table's D call, lacks a check against the DNA. TRBV21-1 is a pseudogene locus. The CDR3 is 10 amino acids. CDR3 coding DNA: TGCCTGGCAAGCCAAGAGACCCAGTACTTC. Translating it yields CLASQETQYF.

This chain connects TRBV18 to TRBJ2-3; no clear D gene. V was shortened by 6 bases and J by 4 bases, with 14 bases between the two germline ends. Germline loops: CDR1 KGHSH, CDR2 LQKENI. The CDR3 is 14 amino acids. The CDR3 DNA sequence: TGTGCCAGCTCCATGTCAGGAATCGCAGATACGCAGTATTTT. Amino acid sequence: CASSMSGIADTQYF.

The genes are TRBV7-8 and TRBJ1-5; D gene unclear. CDR1 and CDR2 from the germline V gene are SGHVS and FQNEAQ. V lost 3 bases and J 1 base, leaving 13 bases between the germline ends. The CDR3 is 16 amino acids. CDR3 in DNA: TGTGCCAGCAGCTTCTGGCCCCGCGCGAGCAATCAGCCCCAGCATTTT. Translated: CASSFWPRASNQPQHF.

The table lists this clone with a count of one. The sample has other DNA sequences that encode this CDR3 too. The gene calls are TRBV5-1 and TRBJ2-7; D call uncertain. The length of the CDR3 is 14 residues. Looked up from germline, CDR1 is SGHRS and CDR2 is YFSETQ. With 0 bases removed from V and 2 bases from J, the gap between germline ends came to 9 bases. DNA for the CDR3: TGCGCCAGCAGCTTGGAAGGTGGTCCCTACGAGCAGTACTTC. It encodes CASSLEGGPYEQYF.

J is TRBJ2-1 and V is TRBV5-1, with D possibly being TRBD1 or TRBD2 (6 bases each). The CDR3 is 16 residues long. The V end lost 4 bases, the J end lost 7 bases, and 21 bases lay between the germline ends. Per germline, CDR1 SGHRS and CDR2 YFSETQ. The CDR3 loop reads CASSPGGYGGSNEQFF. The CDR3 coding sequence is TGCGCCAGCAGCCCCGGCGGCTACGGGGGCTCAAATGAGCAGTTCTTC.

The gene calls are TRBV11-3 and TRBJ2-2, with D perhaps matching TRBD2 (5 bases). V was cut by 2 bases and J by 8 bases, with 12 bases left in between. Germline V lookup: CDR1 SGHNT, CDR2 YENEEA. The CDR3 has 14 amino acids. CDR3 residues: CASSLIPGGGELFF. CDR3 coding DNA: TGTGCCAGCAGCTTAATTCCGGGCGGGGGGGAGCTGTTTTTT.

V and J are TRBV9 and TRBJ2-3, with 15 nucleotides matching TRBD2. The CDR3 runs 16 residues. CDR1 and CDR2 (germline): SGDLS, YYNGEE. J lost 7 bases, V lost 0 bases, and 3 bases had no gene match. This CDR3 reads CASSVVGTSGRNTQYF. The DNA for the CDR3 is TGTGCCAGCAGCGTAGTCGGGACTAGCGGGAGGAATACGCAGTATTTT.

The chain combines TRBV19 with TRBJ2-6, with TRBD1 matching 7 bases. Looked up from germline, CDR1 is LNHDA and CDR2 is SQIVND (reference sequence). Losses at the gene ends were 4 bases for V and 2 bases for J; bases not matched to a gene: 2. The length of the CDR3 is 15 residues. CDR3 protein: CASSKDRAGANVLTF. DNA for the CDR3: TGTGCCAGTAGTAAAGACAGGGCTGGGGCCAACGTCCTGACTTTC.

The rearrangement uses TRBV5-1 and TRBJ2-3; 11 bases align to TRBD2. This CDR3 contains 16 residues. In germline, CDR1 is SGHRS, CDR2 YFSETQ. J gave up 0 bases and V 4 bases, and 4 bases lay outside the gene matches. This CDR3 reads CASSTGLAVSTDTQYF. As DNA, the CDR3 is TGCGCCAGCAGCACGGGACTAGCGGTGAGCACAGATACGCAGTATTTT. Full variable domain (remainder filled in from reference TRBV5-1 and TRBJ2-3): KAGVTQTPRYLIKTRGQQVTLSCSPISGHRSVSWYQQTPGQGLQFLFEYFSETQRNKGNFPGRFSGRQFSNSRSEMNVSTLELGDSALYLCASSTGLAVSTDTQYFGPGTRLTVL.

The chain joins TRBV30 to TRBJ2-1, with 11 positions matching TRBD2. Per germline, CDR1 GTSNPN and CDR2 SVGIG (reference sequence). The length of the CDR3 is 14 residues. V shed 5 bases, J shed 4 bases, and the junction held 4 bases outside the gene matches. The CDR3 bases are TGTGCCTGGTCCCTAGCGGGAGGTTACAATGAGCAGTTCTTC. Encoded protein: CAWSLAGGYNEQFF. The complete variable domain, with remaining parts taken from reference TRBV30 and TRBJ2-1, reads SQTIHQWPATLVQPVGSPLSLECTVEGTSNPNLYWYRQAAGRGLQLLFYSVGIGQISSEVPQNLSASRPQDRQFILSSKKLLLSDSGFYLCAWSLAGGYNEQFFGPGTRLTVL.

V usage is TRBV29-1 and J usage is TRBJ2-6; D tentatively fits TRBD1 or TRBD2 (5 bases each). V was clipped by 4 bases and J by 0 bases, with 10 bases between them. CDR3 length: 15 amino acids. The V gene's germline CDR1 is SQVTM and CDR2 ANQGSEA. The CDR3 DNA follows: TGCAGCGTTGGAGGGACCCACTCTGGGGCCAACGTCCTGACTTTC. Residues: CSVGGTHSGANVLTF.

The chain carries TRBV15 and TRBJ1-1; a possible D gene is TRBD1 (5 bases). Germline assignment: CDR1 LNHNV and CDR2 YYDKDF (reference sequence). V lost 1 base to trimming and J lost 5 bases, with 11 bases between them. This CDR3 has 14 amino acids. The CDR3 region is CATSRAGFGTEAFF. The CDR3 DNA reads as TGTGCCACCAGCAGAGCAGGGTTCGGTACTGAAGCTTTCTTT.

The genes are TRBV18 and TRBJ2-1; a weak D match, TRBD1 (6 bases). Looked up from germline, CDR1 is KGHSH and CDR2 is LQKENI. V lost 6 bases and J 2 bases, leaving 14 bases between the germline ends. The CDR3 loop spans 15 amino acids. CDR3: CASSPGVAAYNEQFF. The CDR3 DNA is TGTGCCAGCTCCCCAGGGGTAGCAGCCTACAATGAGCAGTTCTTC.

This clone appeared once. V usage is TRBV29-1 and J usage is TRBJ2-7, with D perhaps matching TRBD1 (5 bases). Trimming removed 4 bases at V and 4 bases at J, with 14 bases between. The CDR3 runs 13 residues. In germline, CDR1 is SQVTM, CDR2 ANQGSEA. This CDR3 is CSVVGQEGYEQYF. DNA for the CDR3: TGCAGCGTTGTGGGGCAGGAAGGATACGAGCAGTACTTC.

The CDR3 region is CASSLEIRTDTQYF. For the CDR3, the DNA is TGTGCCAGCAGCTTAGAGATACGCACAGATACGCAGTATTTT. The chain employs TRBV7-2 and TRBJ2-3; no clear D. Per germline, CDR1 SGHTA and CDR2 FQGNSA. This CDR3 spans 14 amino acids. V dropped 1 base and J dropped 1 base, with 6 bases sitting between them.

The CDR3 loop is CASRSADRVVNEQFF. DNA for the CDR3: TGTGCCAGCAGATCGGCGGACAGGGTGGTTAATGAGCAGTTCTTC. The chain employs TRBV11-2 and TRBJ2-1, with 8 bases fitting TRBD1. This CDR3 comprises 15 residues. V lost 6 bases, J lost 7 bases, and 11 bases stayed unmatched. Germline V CDR1 and CDR2: SGHAT, FQNNGV.

This clone has just one count. The genes are TRBV7-8 and TRBJ2-2; 7 bases are shared with TRBD2. Germline V gene sequence: CDR1 SGHVS, CDR2 FQNEAQ. CDR3 size: 18 residues. Germline trimming cut 4 bases from V and 0 bases from J; bases unmatched to any gene: 11. The CDR3 DNA reads as TGTGCCAGCAGCTCTAGGGTATCTAGCGGTACGAACACCGGGGAGCTGTTTTTT. Translating it yields CASSSRVSSGTNTGELFF. The variable domain in full, completed from reference TRBV7-8 and TRBJ2-2, reads GAGVSQSPRYKVAKRGQDVALRCDPISGHVSLFWYQQALGQGPEFLTYFQNEAQLDKSGLPSDRFFAERPEGSVSTLKIQRTQQEDSAVYLCASSSRVSSGTNTGELFFGEGSRLTVL.